This T cell receptor (beta chain) comes out of a study of T cell responses to AZD1222 COVID-19 vaccine (dated by TCRdb to about 2021). Context from the whole study: TCR sequencing covered roughly 230 trial participants: 207 given two doses of AZD1222 and 26 given two doses of MenACWY control vaccine. Trial participants were enrolled into age subgroups of 18-55, 56-69 and 70-plus years, which contained 148, 28 and 57 TCR-sequenced participants, respectively.

On this clone: This receptor's antigen is unknown.

Summary of the overall study and its limitations: Participants were mostly white British, with more females than males. The authors suggested clonal diversity may have been underestimated. Because no day 14 peak-response samples were available, repertoires were characterized only after the peak T cell response. Epitopes outside the regions mutated in the B.1.351 and B.1.1.7 variants were reportedly recognized by nearly half of the unique spike-specific TCRs. In the small 56-69-year group, the increase in depth fell short of significance, most likely because of low power. Only five to seven AZD1222 recipients were SARS-CoV-2 seropositive at baseline, limiting conclusions about previously exposed vaccinees. The vaccine-associated CD4 TCRs covered the entire spike protein, and the dominant responses fell in regions 160-218 and 743-854. A significant rise in spike-specific TCR breadth and depth was observed after two AZD1222 doses relative to day 0 and relative to MenACWY recipients.

The CDR3 regions of human TCRbeta chains were analyzed by immunosequencing. In the original analysis: Repertoire TCRs were checked for matches against a reference library of SARS-CoV-2-specific TCRs that had been generated using the MIRA antigen-specificity platform. Breadth meant the fraction of unique TCRs that were SARS-CoV-2-associated, whereas depth meant the fraction of total T cells that were SARS-CoV-2-associated. Using the MIRA data, each spike-specific TCR was mapped to the spike region that the TCR reacts to and placed in a CD4 or CD8 class. Log10-transformed breadth and depth values were compared by one-way ANOVA with Sidak's multiple comparisons tests. The table comes from immuneACCESS by way of TCRdb, which keeps in-frame sequences with V and J called. Part of the clones is missing from these tables; in studies checked, under half for an unresolved V gene and the rest for unknown reasons. Clone size and V and J calls were adopted from that table, with D and trimming inferred from the DNA. The sample's records list over 120,000 clones. Roughly 2% of the sample is held by the ten biggest clonotypes.

Based on the germline V gene (reference sequence), the CDR1 and CDR2 sequences are LNHDA and SQIVND. The cysteine opens and the phenylalanine closes a CDR3 of 13 amino acids. The only DNA kept is the CDR3, 39 bases in frame from the first base. V loses 5 bases, J loses 14 bases, and the germline ends lie 21 bases apart. The time point label here, explained by the study, means: baseline before first vaccination. Vaccinee samples came from UK trials COV001 and COV002, including a single-blind randomized controlled phase 2/3 trial of AZD1222 (ChAdOx1 nCoV-19) in healthy adults. Trial participant PBMC samples were collected at day 0 and day 28 after the second dose for TCRbeta chain sequencing.

The chain uses TRBV19 and TRBJ1-2, with no D gene named confidently. The receptor was derived from an adult in good health. Sequenced material: peripheral blood. Here the CDR3 is given as CASSARTAESGTF. The DNA sequence follows: TGTGCCAGTAGTGCTAGGACCGCCGAATCCGGGACCTTC.